This T cell receptor beta chain is from a study of blood T cell repertoires in COVID-19. Study context: Samples representing acute and convalescent COVID-19 were sourced from the United States, Italy and Spain. In each case, the material was cDNA or gDNA derived from T cells, B-cell-depleted T cells, or PBMCs.

Trimming at V came to 9 bases and at J to 4 bases, leaving 6 bases not matched to a gene. Germline assignment: CDR1 ENHRY and CDR2 SYGVKD. The CDR3 runs to 13 residues. In the original analysis: Amplification of reference gene primers provided the estimated nucleated cell counts. Using immunoSEQ multiplex PCR, the repertoire was profiled, and TCRdb retains in-frame clones only, with some absent. The DNA was the basis for D and trimming; V, J and clone size are from that table. This table holds around 30,000 clones, 77% found once. The chain is built from TRBV10-3 and TRBJ2-3; 8 bases fit TRBD2. Material for sequencing was peripheral blood. The clonotype comes from a human donor in a cohort sampled during active COVID-19. The DNA of the CDR3 is TGTGCCATACAGGAGACTAGCGCAGATACGCAGTATTTT. As protein: CAIQETSADTQYF.